This passage covers 18 T cell receptor beta chains from one sample sequenced in a study of blood T cell repertoires in COVID-19. Profiling relied on immunoSEQ multiplex PCR, and the TCRdb table lists in-frame clones only, not all of them. The sample lists around 380,000 clones, more than 75% occurring once. The material sequenced was peripheral blood. These receptors originate from a human donor with acute or convalescent COVID-19. The donor label of this sample is uncertain.

The genes are TRBV10-3 and TRBJ1-1; D may be TRBD1 (6 bases). CDR1 and CDR2 (germline): ENHRY, SYGVKD. This CDR3 contains 14 residues. V lost 5 bases to trimming and J lost 1 base, with 11 bases between them. The CDR3 bases are TGTGCCATCAGTCCGGGACACCAGAACACTGAAGCTTTCTTT. Translation: CAISPGHQNTEAFF.

The chain carries TRBV7-9 and TRBJ1-2; weak D call: TRBD1 (6 bases). Germline CDR1 is SEHNR and CDR2 is FQNEAQ (reference sequence). With 3 bases removed from V and 10 bases from J, the gap between germline ends came to 15 bases. The CDR3 loop spans 13 amino acids. CDR3 loop: CASSFYDTGPYTF. In DNA, the CDR3 is TGTGCCAGCAGCTTTTACGATACAGGGCCCTACACCTTC.

CDR3 in DNA: TGTGCCAGCTCACCACAGGGGGCCGGCGGAAACACCATATATTTT. Translated: CASSPQGAGGNTIYF. The chain uses TRBV18 and TRBJ1-3, with 7 bases that match TRBD1. This CDR3 comprises 15 residues. CDR1 is KGHSH and CDR2 is LQKENI in the germline V gene. V shed 1 base, J shed 4 bases, and the junction held 4 bases outside the gene matches.

The rearrangement joins TRBV2 to TRBJ2-1; D ambiguous. Germline V gene data show CDR1 as SNHLY and CDR2 as FYNNEI. Trimming removed 7 bases from V and 8 bases from J, with 6 bases in between. This CDR3 region has 10 residues. The CDR3 sequence is CASKSHEQFF. The CDR3 DNA reads TGTGCCAGCAAGAGTCATGAGCAGTTCTTC.

This chain uses TRBV7-2 with TRBJ2-1, with D unresolved. Germline loops: CDR1 SGHTA, CDR2 FQGNSA. Trimming took 5 bases from V and 8 from J, leaving 16 bases between them. The CDR3 consists of 14 residues. The CDR3 protein is CASSPALGGYEQFF. CDR3 nucleotide sequence: TGTGCCAGCAGCCCGGCCCTAGGTGGGTATGAGCAGTTCTTC. Full variable domain (missing parts from reference TRBV7-2 and TRBJ2-1): GAGVSQSPSNKVTEKGKDVELRCDPISGHTALYWYRQSLGQGLEFLIYFQGNSAPDKSGLPSDRFSAERTGGSVSTLTIQRTQQEDSAVYLCASSPALGGYEQFFGPGTRLTVL.

The chain has TRBV30 and TRBJ2-1, with TRBD1 matching over 9 bases. With V trimmed by 4 bases and J by 4 bases, 5 bases remained unmatched. Germline V gene data show CDR1 as GTSNPN and CDR2 as SVGIG (reference sequence). The CDR3 runs 14 residues. The CDR3 here is CAWKTGTGYNEQFF. Written as DNA, the CDR3 is TGTGCCTGGAAGACCGGGACAGGGTACAATGAGCAGTTCTTC. The full variable domain, with the rest looked up from reference TRBV30 and TRBJ2-1, is SQTIHQWPATLVQPVGSPLSLECTVEGTSNPNLYWYRQAAGRGLQLLFYSVGIGQISSEVPQNLSASRPQDRQFILSSKKLLLSDSGFYLCAWKTGTGYNEQFFGPGTRLTVL.

This sequence joins TRBV4-1 and TRBJ2-7; maybe TRBD2 (6 bases). V lost 0 bases, J lost 3 bases, and 12 bases lay in between. CDR1 and CDR2 from the germline V gene are MGHRA and YSYEKL. CDR3 length: 15 amino acids. The CDR3 spells CASSQEGGESYEQYF. In nucleotides, the CDR3 is TGCGCCAGCAGCCAAGAAGGAGGGGAGAGCTACGAGCAGTACTTC.

The V gene is TRBV5-1, the J gene TRBJ2-7; D is undetermined. V was trimmed by 0 bases and J by 4 bases, leaving 11 bases between them. Looked up from germline, CDR1 is SGHRS and CDR2 is YFSETQ. The CDR3 loop spans 14 amino acids. The DNA for the CDR3 is TGCGCCAGCAGCTTGGGAGTTTCCTCATACGAGCAGTACTTC. This sequence encodes CASSLGVSSYEQYF.

This rearrangement joins TRBV28 to TRBJ2-1; 11 nucleotides agree with TRBD2. This CDR3 contains 15 residues. The V gene's germline CDR1 is MDHEN and CDR2 SYDVKM. V lost 2 bases, J lost 4 bases, and 1 base stayed unmatched. Here the CDR3 reads CASSLPSGGYNEQFF. In DNA form, the CDR3 reads TGTGCCAGCAGTTTACCTAGCGGGGGGTACAATGAGCAGTTCTTC.

This clone was seen just once. The V call is TRBV7-2, the J call TRBJ2-7; no firm D call. Germline CDR1 SGHTA, CDR2 FQGNSA. The V end was cut by 0 bases, the J end by 1 base, with 13 bases between. The CDR3 has 16 residues. The DNA of the CDR3 is TGTGCCAGCAGCTTAGCCGCGGTAAGCTTATCCTACGAGCAGTACTTC. Translation gives CASSLAAVSLSYEQYF.

This sequence joins TRBV29-1 and TRBJ2-1, with 12 bases identical to TRBD2. V lost 4 bases, J lost 14 bases, and 9 bases stayed unmatched. This CDR3 has 13 amino acids. Germline V lookup: CDR1 SQVTM, CDR2 ANQGSEA. The CDR3: CSVAPSGGGLKFF. CDR3 bases: TGCAGCGTTGCCCCTAGCGGGGGGGGTTTAAAGTTCTTC.

The genes are TRBV6-2 or TRBV6-3 and TRBJ2-3; no clear D gene. This CDR3 is built from 15 residues. V was shortened by 2 bases and J by 0 bases, with 9 bases between the two germline ends. Germline V gene data show CDR1 as MNHEY and CDR2 as SVGEGT. In DNA, the CDR3 is TGTGCCAGCAGTTACCGAGTTACTAGCACAGATACGCAGTATTTT. It yields the protein CASSYRVTSTDTQYF.

This chain links TRBV2 with TRBJ2-1; TRBD2 matches 10 bases. There are 18 residues in the CDR3. Germline CDR1 and CDR2: SNHLY and FYNNEI. V lost 4 bases and J lost 0; bases outside the gene matches: 9. CDR3 region: CASSGTSGTLSSYNEQFF. The CDR3 nucleotides are TGTGCCAGCAGTGGAACTAGCGGGACCCTGAGCTCCTACAATGAGCAGTTCTTC.

V is TRBV6-5 and J is TRBJ1-1; D is perhaps TRBD1 (6 bases). Germline V gene sequence: CDR1 MNHEY, CDR2 SVGAGI. The CDR3 runs to 15 residues. V dropped 4 bases and J dropped 5 bases, with 17 bases sitting between them. CDR3 coding DNA: TGTGCCAGCAGTTCCCGGAGGGGGAGGGGAACTGAAGCTTTCTTT. Translation gives CASSSRRGRGTEAFF.

V is TRBV18 and J is TRBJ1-1; weak D call: TRBD1 (5 bases). Looked up from germline, CDR1 is KGHSH and CDR2 is LQKENI. V lost 4 bases to trimming and J lost 1 base, with 13 bases between them. The CDR3 is made up of 15 amino acids. The CDR3: CASSRKQDPNTEAFF. CDR3 DNA sequence: TGTGCCAGCTCACGGAAACAGGACCCGAACACTGAAGCTTTCTTT.

This clone was counted once. The CDR3 region is CASSLIGVFAFGNQPQHF. CDR3 bases: TGTGCCAGCAGTTTAATCGGGGTATTTGCTTTCGGGAATCAGCCCCAGCATTTT. The chain is built from TRBV28 and TRBJ1-5; D not certain. V lost 2 bases to trimming and J lost 4 bases, with 21 bases between them. The CDR3 covers 18 residues. Looked up from germline, CDR1 is MDHEN and CDR2 is SYDVKM.

The chain uses TRBV7-8 and TRBJ2-1, with 7 nucleotides matching TRBD2. Per the germline V gene, CDR1 is SGHVS and CDR2 is FQNEAQ. This CDR3 region has 15 residues. V was clipped by 2 bases and J by 6 bases; unmatched bases: 7. The CDR3 coding sequence is TGTGCCAGCAGCTTAAGTAGCGGGTCCACCAATGAGCAGTTCTTC. Translation gives CASSLSSGSTNEQFF.

The CDR3 reads CASSQAYRGDTEAFF. The DNA of the CDR3 is TGTGCCAGCAGCCAAGCCTACAGGGGAGACACTGAAGCTTTCTTT. The V gene is TRBV3-1 (or the pseudogene TRBV3-2), the J gene TRBJ1-1; the match to TRBD1 covers 7 bases. This CDR3 spans 15 amino acids. CDR1 is LGHDT and CDR2 is YNNKEL in the germline V gene (reference sequence). V lost 1 base, J lost 3 bases, and 5 bases stayed unmatched.